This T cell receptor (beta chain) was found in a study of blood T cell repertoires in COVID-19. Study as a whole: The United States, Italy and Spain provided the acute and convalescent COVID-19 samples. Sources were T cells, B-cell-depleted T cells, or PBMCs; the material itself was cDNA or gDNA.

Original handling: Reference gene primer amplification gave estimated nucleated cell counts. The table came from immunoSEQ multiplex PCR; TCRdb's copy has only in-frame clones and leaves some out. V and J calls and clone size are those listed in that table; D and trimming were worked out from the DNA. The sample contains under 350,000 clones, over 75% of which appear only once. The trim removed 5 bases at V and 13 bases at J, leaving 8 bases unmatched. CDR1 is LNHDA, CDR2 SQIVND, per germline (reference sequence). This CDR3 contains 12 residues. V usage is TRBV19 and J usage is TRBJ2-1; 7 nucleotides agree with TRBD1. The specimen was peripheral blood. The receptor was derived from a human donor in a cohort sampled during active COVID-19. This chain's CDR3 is CASSPHRGKQFF. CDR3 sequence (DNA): TGTGCCAGTAGTCCTCACAGGGGAAAACAGTTCTTC.